This T cell receptor (beta chain) was documented in a study of spatial heterogeneity in lung cancer. TCRdb ran MiXCR on the 5' RACE reads and lists one entry per CDR3 protein. The sample carries tens of thousands of distinct CDR3 sequences, over 5.5% recorded once. Sample time point: sample taken at primary tumor resection. This clonotype was seen many times. V shed 4 bases and J 8 bases; nucleotides not matched to a gene: 7. The CDR3 has 13 residues. Germline V gene lookup returns CDR1 GTSNPN and CDR2 SVGIG (reference sequence). The receptor's source is a male donor with early-stage non-small cell lung cancer. The chain recombines TRBV30 with TRBJ1-4, with 7 bases aligning to TRBD1. Sequencing was performed on PBMCs, taken at surgery. Written as DNA, the CDR3 is TGTGCCTGGACTCCACCAGGGGGGGAAAAACTGTTTTTT. Translation: CAWTPPGGEKLFF.